Each of the 28 T cell receptor beta chains below was sequenced from the same sample in a study of graft-versus-host responses after intestinal transplantation. Intraepithelial lymphocytes and lamina propria lymphocytes were released through processing of graft tissue. The method was immunoSEQ multiplex PCR; TCRdb's version includes in-frame clones alone and lacks a portion of them. The table has around 17,000 clones, approximately 79% seen once; the top ten hold 7.8%. This specimen was ileum tissue, taken approximately 480 days after intestinal transplant. These receptors all stem from a human patient who received an intestinal transplant, so some T cells may come from the graft donor.

V and J are TRBV7-6 and TRBJ1-5; D may be TRBD1 (5 bases). This CDR3 spans 17 amino acids. V was clipped by 5 bases and J by 4 bases, with 21 bases between them. Germline V gene lookup returns CDR1 SGHVS and CDR2 FNYEAQ. CDR3 loop: CASSPLLGREVNQPQHF. As DNA, the CDR3 is TGTGCCAGCAGCCCCTTATTGGGCAGGGAGGTGAATCAGCCCCAGCATTTT.

This clone has just one count. The genes are TRBV5-1 and TRBJ2-5, with 12 nucleotides matching TRBD2. The CDR3 runs 16 residues. Germline V gives CDR1 SGHRS, CDR2 YFSETQ. With V trimmed by 3 bases and J by 5 bases, 8 bases remained unmatched. The CDR3 protein is CASSSGLAGTRETQYF. The CDR3 DNA reads TGCGCCAGCAGCTCAGGACTAGCGGGGACCAGGGAGACCCAGTACTTC.

V gene TRBV10-3 combines with J gene TRBJ2-7; D possibly corresponds to TRBD2 (7 bases). This CDR3 is built from 15 residues. Looked up from germline, CDR1 is ENHRY and CDR2 is SYGVKD. V was pared by 8 bases and J by 5 bases, with 22 bases between. For the CDR3, the DNA is TGTGCCATCCGCTCCTTCGGGGGGCCCCCTGACGAGCAGTACTTC. Its protein product is CAIRSFGGPPDEQYF.

This rearrangement joins TRBV2 to TRBJ2-1; D possibly corresponds to TRBD2 (5 bases). This CDR3 has 14 residues. V dropped 8 bases and J dropped 7 bases, with 18 bases sitting between them. The germline CDR1 and CDR2 sequences are SNHLY and FYNNEI. The CDR3 bases are TGTGCCAGCCGTTTCTCTGGACTCAAAAATGAGCAGTTCTTC. Amino acid sequence: CASRFSGLKNEQFF.

The table lists this clone with a few counts. The J gene is TRBJ1-2, the V gene TRBV5-1; 7 bases are a match to TRBD1. V trimming: 2 bases; J trimming: 5 bases; junction bases outside the gene matches: 12. Germline V gives CDR1 SGHRS, CDR2 YFSETQ. The CDR3 is 16 amino acids. CDR3 DNA sequence: TGCGCCAGCAGCTTAGGGACAGATGTAATTCCTTATGGCTACACCTTC. Amino acid sequence: CASSLGTDVIPYGYTF.

The rearrangement links TRBV7-8 to TRBJ1-5; weak D call: TRBD1 (6 bases). The CDR3 contains 16 residues. Germline values: CDR1 SGHVS, CDR2 FQNEAQ. With 1 base removed from V and 9 bases from J, the gap between germline ends came to 19 bases. CDR3 residues: CASSLVMGASGGPQHF. DNA for the CDR3: TGTGCCAGCAGCTTAGTGATGGGGGCGTCCGGAGGGCCCCAGCATTTT.

V and J are TRBV7-9 and TRBJ2-5; TRBD1 matches at 11 bases. CDR3 length equals 16 residues. The germline V gene has CDR1 SEHNR and CDR2 FQNEAQ (reference sequence). V trimming: 5 bases; J trimming: 5 bases; junction bases outside the gene matches: 10. The CDR3 here is CASSGPRTGGPETQYF. In nucleotides, the CDR3 is TGTGCCAGCAGCGGCCCCAGGACAGGGGGCCCGGAGACCCAGTACTTC.

The chain couples TRBV18 to TRBJ1-3; unclear D gene. V dropped 2 bases and J dropped 3 bases, with 8 bases sitting between them. The CDR3 is 14 amino acids. Germline values: CDR1 KGHSH, CDR2 LQKENI. Written as DNA, the CDR3 is TGTGCCAGCTCACCAGCCGGGAATGGAAACACCATATATTTT. Protein sequence: CASSPAGNGNTIYF.

The chain has TRBV5-1 and TRBJ1-2; the D is unclear. V was clipped by 5 bases and J by 3 bases, with 14 bases between them. The CDR3 length is 14 residues. Germline lookup yields CDR1 SGHRS and CDR2 YFSETQ. CDR3 protein: CASSEANIDYGYTF. The CDR3 DNA is TGCGCCAGCAGTGAGGCAAATATTGACTATGGCTACACCTTC.

The chain uses TRBV4-2 and TRBJ2-7; D is unresolved. The CDR3 consists of 14 residues. The ends were cut back, 0 bases at V and 2 bases at J, with 8 bases in the middle. Germline lookup yields CDR1 LGHNA and CDR2 YNFKEQ. CDR3 region: CASSQETGTYEQYF. CDR3 DNA sequence: TGTGCCAGCAGCCAAGAAACGGGTACCTACGAGCAGTACTTC.

This clone has only a few counts. This rearrangement joins TRBV18 to TRBJ2-1; D remains unclear. CDR1 and CDR2 from the germline V gene are KGHSH and LQKENI. The CDR3 covers 14 residues. The V end lost 1 base, the J end lost 5 bases, and 9 bases lay between the germline ends. The CDR3 here is CASSPLATHNEQFF. CDR3 DNA: TGTGCCAGCTCACCACTAGCAACCCACAATGAGCAGTTCTTC.

This sequence joins TRBV7-9 and TRBJ1-2, with TRBD1 matching 10 bases. CDR3 length: 14 amino acids. The germline CDR1 and CDR2 sequences are SEHNR and FQNEAQ (reference sequence). V lost 5 bases to trimming and J lost 6 bases; unmatched junction nucleotides: 6. CDR3 coding DNA: TGTGCCAGCAGCCTCGGACAGGGGGTAGATGGCTACACCTTC. As protein: CASSLGQGVDGYTF. Based on the CDR3 plus reference TRBV7-9 and TRBJ1-2, the full variable domain is DTGVSQNPRHKITKRGQNVTFRCDPISEHNRLYWYRQTLGQGPEFLTYFQNEAQLEKSRLLSDRFSAERPKGSFSTLEIQRTEQGDSAMYLCASSLGQGVDGYTFGSGTRLTVV.

The chain carries TRBV6-5 and TRBJ1-4; TRBD1 agrees at 7 bases. Trimming removed 0 bases from V and 8 bases from J; junction bases left unmatched: 3. The CDR3 totals 14 residues. Germline lookup yields CDR1 MNHEY and CDR2 SVGAGI. For the CDR3, the DNA is TGTGCCAGCAGTTACTCGAGGACAGGCGAAAAACTGTTTTTT. This encodes CASSYSRTGEKLFF.

The V and J genes are TRBV5-4 and TRBJ2-5, with D tentatively TRBD2 (6 bases). CDR3 length equals 14 residues. CDR1 is SGHNT and CDR2 is YYREEE in the germline V gene (reference sequence). With 0 bases removed from V and 5 bases from J, the gap between germline ends came to 11 bases. The CDR3 bases are TGTGCCAGCAGCTTGGAGCCGGGGGTTGAGACCCAGTACTTC. It specifies CASSLEPGVETQYF.

V usage is TRBV10-3 and J usage is TRBJ1-5; D is possibly TRBD1 (5 bases). Germline V lookup: CDR1 ENHRY, CDR2 SYGVKD. The length of the CDR3 is 13 residues. The V end was cut by 8 bases, the J end by 1 base, with 9 bases between. CDR3 in amino acids: CAISSGSNQPQHF. CDR3 coding DNA: TGTGCCATCTCTTCAGGGAGCAATCAGCCCCAGCATTTT.

The V gene is TRBV28, the J gene TRBJ1-1; D is uncertain. V gave up 4 bases and J gave up 11 bases, with 23 bases separating them. The germline gives CDR1 MDHEN, CDR2 SYDVKM. This CDR3 is 15 amino acids long. The CDR3: CASSSPLGISRDAFF. For the CDR3, the DNA is TGTGCCAGCAGTTCCCCCCTCGGGATTTCACGGGATGCTTTCTTT.

This clone was observed a single time. This chain uses TRBV11-2 with TRBJ2-3; TRBD2 might be the D (5 bases). The length of the CDR3 is 15 residues. In germline, CDR1 is SGHAT, CDR2 FQNNGV. V shed 1 base and J shed 0 bases, with 8 bases lying between them. The CDR3 bases are TGTGCCAGCAGCTTAGTCGGGGATAGCACAGATACGCAGTATTTT. This encodes CASSLVGDSTDTQYF.

This clone was counted between two and nine times. This sequence joins TRBV11-2 and TRBJ2-3, with TRBD2 as a possible D gene (6 bases). CDR3 size: 16 residues. Between the trimmed V and J ends, which lost 5 bases and 3 bases, there was a span of 18 bases. CDR1 is SGHAT and CDR2 is FQNNGV in the germline V gene. The CDR3 sequence is CASSPWVGGATDTQYF. As DNA, the CDR3 is TGTGCCAGCAGCCCGTGGGTGGGGGGAGCGACAGATACGCAGTATTTT.

V and J are TRBV5-6 and TRBJ2-7; D unresolved. The germline V gene encodes CDR1 SGHDT and CDR2 YYEEEE. Trimming removed 0 bases at V and 2 bases at J, with 12 bases between. The CDR3 spans 15 residues. The CDR3 bases are TGTGCCAGCAGCTTGGTTGGCCTTCCCGCCTACGAGCAGTACTTC. Translated, it gives CASSLVGLPAYEQYF.

The V call is TRBV6-5, the J call TRBJ2-7, with D uncertain. The CDR3 extends over 12 amino acids. V was clipped by 0 bases and J by 2 bases, with 2 bases between them. Germline values: CDR1 MNHEY, CDR2 SVGAGI. CDR3 protein: CASSYSAYEQYF. The CDR3 region has the DNA TGTGCCAGCAGTTACTCTGCCTACGAGCAGTACTTC.

This chain joins TRBV6-5 and TRBJ2-7; tentatively, D is TRBD2 (7 bases). There are 15 residues in the CDR3. V dropped 4 bases and J dropped 2 bases, with 15 bases sitting between them. Germline V CDR1 and CDR2: MNHEY, SVGAGI. The CDR3 loop reads CASSWGGEGTYEQYF. DNA for the CDR3: TGTGCCAGCAGTTGGGGGGGCGAGGGCACCTACGAGCAGTACTTC.

This clone turned up a few times. This rearrangement joins TRBV2 to TRBJ1-1; TRBD1 might be the D (6 bases). Germline loops: CDR1 SNHLY, CDR2 FYNNEI. Trimming took off 4 bases at V and 5 bases at J, with 20 bases between the two ends. The CDR3 totals 16 residues. This CDR3 is CASSVVGGQGWTEAFF. The CDR3 nucleotides read TGTGCCAGCAGTGTAGTAGGTGGGCAGGGGTGGACTGAAGCTTTCTTT.

The chain has TRBV9 and TRBJ1-3; 7 positions agree with TRBD1. CDR1 is SGDLS and CDR2 is YYNGEE in the germline V gene. CDR3 size: 14 residues. With V trimmed by 8 bases and J by 0 bases, 5 bases remained unmatched. The CDR3: CASQGDSSGNTIYF. CDR3 sequence (DNA): TGTGCCAGTCAGGGGGACTCCTCTGGAAACACCATATATTTT.

The V gene is TRBV5-1, the J gene TRBJ2-5, with D tentatively TRBD2 (7 bases). The CDR3 is made up of 14 amino acids. Trimming removed 2 bases from V and 4 bases from J, with 12 bases in between. Germline CDR1 SGHRS, CDR2 YFSETQ. The CDR3 here is CASSFGGRGETQYF. CDR3 sequence (DNA): TGCGCCAGCAGCTTCGGGGGGCGGGGAGAGACCCAGTACTTC.

The chain is built from TRBV19 and TRBJ2-1; D is unresolved. V shed 3 bases and J shed 7 bases, with 10 bases lying between them. CDR1 is LNHDA and CDR2 is SQIVND in the germline V gene (reference sequence). The CDR3 contains 13 residues. This CDR3 reads CASSIGLSNEQFF. The CDR3 region has the DNA TGTGCCAGTAGTATCGGCTTGAGTAATGAGCAGTTCTTC.

This clone was recorded once. The chain combines TRBV6-5 with TRBJ2-7, with 11 positions matching TRBD1. The CDR3 is made up of 16 amino acids. Germline CDR1 and CDR2: MNHEY and SVGAGI. The junction had 10 bases not matched to a gene; V was cut back by 4 bases and J by 5 bases. CDR3 loop: CASSLRTGGVRDEQYF. CDR3 nucleotides: TGTGCCAGCAGTTTAAGGACAGGGGGCGTAAGGGACGAGCAGTACTTC.

This chain joins TRBV2 and TRBJ2-5; D gene ambiguous. The end of the DNA aligns better with TRBJ2-7, so the J call may be wrong. Germline assignment: CDR1 SNHLY and CDR2 FYNNEI. The CDR3 spans 14 residues. CDR3 region: CASIGQESSYEQYF. DNA of the CDR3: TGTGCCAGCATTGGTCAGGAGAGCTCCTACGAGCAGTACTTC.

This chain connects TRBV5-6 to TRBJ2-5, with 7 bases matching TRBD1. Germline CDR1 is SGHDT and CDR2 is YYEEEE. Trimming at V came to 4 bases and at J to 11 bases, leaving 17 bases not matched to a gene. The CDR3 covers 15 residues. The DNA for the CDR3 is TGTGCCAGCAGCCATGAACCGGGACAGACGGAGGAGCAGTACTTC. Protein product: CASSHEPGQTEEQYF.